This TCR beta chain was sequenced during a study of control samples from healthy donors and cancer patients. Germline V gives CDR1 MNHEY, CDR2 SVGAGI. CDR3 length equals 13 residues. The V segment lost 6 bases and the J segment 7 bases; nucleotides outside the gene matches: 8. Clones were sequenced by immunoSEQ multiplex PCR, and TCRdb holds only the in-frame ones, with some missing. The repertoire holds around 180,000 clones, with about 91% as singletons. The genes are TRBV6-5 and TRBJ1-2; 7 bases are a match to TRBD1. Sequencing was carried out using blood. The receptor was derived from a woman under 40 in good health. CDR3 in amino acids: CASSRTQGSGYTF. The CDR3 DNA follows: TGTGCCAGCAGCCGAACACAGGGGTCTGGCTACACCTTC.